Below, 2 T cell receptor beta chains from the same sample are listed, as sequenced in a study of T cell changes during pregnancy in multiple sclerosis. Method: immunoSEQ multiplex PCR; TCRdb's copy keeps in-frame clones and lacks some. Of around 80,000 clones listed, about 91% are singletons. Sequenced here: peripheral blood, sampled before pregnancy. Receptors originate from a female donor with multiple sclerosis, enrolled in a pregnancy study.

The chain is built from TRBV7-3 and TRBJ2-1; D might be TRBD2 (6 bases). This CDR3 contains 16 residues. CDR1 and CDR2 from the germline V gene are SGHTA and FQGTGA. Between the trimmed V and J ends, which lost 5 bases and 0 bases, there was a span of 14 bases. The CDR3 DNA follows: TGTGCCAGCAGCCCCATGACTAGGAGCTCCTACAATGAGCAGTTCTTC. Residues: CASSPMTRSSYNEQFF.

This clone occurred a few times. The V call is TRBV19, the J call TRBJ1-1, with D perhaps matching TRBD1 (5 bases). Germline assignment: CDR1 LNHDA and CDR2 SQIVND (reference sequence). Between the trimmed V and J ends, which lost 5 bases and 0 bases, there was a span of 10 bases. The CDR3 covers 14 residues. CDR3 in DNA: TGTGCCAGTAGTTTGGGGGGAGTGAACACTGAAGCTTTCTTT. Its protein is CASSLGGVNTEAFF. The full variable domain, completed using reference TRBV19 and TRBJ1-1, is DGGITQSPKYLFRKEGQNVTLSCEQNLNHDAMYWYRQDPGQGLRLIYYSQIVNDFQKGDIAEGYSVSREKKESFPLTVTSAQKNPTAFYLCASSLGGVNTEAFFGQGTRLTVV.